Listed below are T cell receptor beta chains from one sample, sequenced in a study of T cell responses to AZD1222 COVID-19 vaccine. Only in-frame clones appear in the TCRdb table, and some are missing; sequencing was by immunoSEQ multiplex PCR. Of roughly 150,000 clones in the sample, 87% are singletons; the top ten hold approximately 9.1%. The sequenced sample was peripheral blood, obtained 28 days after the second AZD1222 dose. The receptors stem from an adult who received the AZD1222 COVID-19 vaccine. The CDR3 runs from the conserved cysteine through the conserved F or W. Fields, in order: J gene, V gene, clone size, D gene, CDR3 DNA, CDR3 protein. A D gene is named only where the DNA matches it firmly. Clone size is shown for a subset of rows, as once, few, many or a class of expanded clone.

TRBJ2-3	TRBV6-5	.	.	TGTGCCAGCAACGGGAACACAGATACGCAGTATTTT	CASNGNTDTQYF
TRBJ1-3	TRBV5-4	.	TRBD1	TGTGCCAGCACCCCCACTCCGGGACAGCCTGGAAACACCATATATTTT	CASTPTPGQPGNTIYF
TRBJ2-3	TRBV11-2	.	.	TGTGCCAGCAGCCTTTCGCTAGATGGTACGCAGTATTTT	CASSLSLDGTQYF
TRBJ2-1	TRBV5-1	.	TRBD2	TGCGCCAGCAGCCCCAGCCTAGCGGGAGAGAGTGAGCAGTTCTTC	CASSPSLAGESEQFF
TRBJ2-7	TRBV6-2/TRBV6-3	once	TRBD2	TGTGCCAGCAGTTACTCCATTAGCGGGAGCGTGCAGTACTTC	CASSYSISGSVQYF
TRBJ2-7	TRBV28	.	.	TGTGCCAGCAGTACTAAGTACGAGCAGTACTTC	CASSTKYEQYF
TRBJ2-3	TRBV28	.	.	TGTGCCAGCCCCCCTCGGCAGGGGAGCACAGATACGCAGTATTTT	CASPPRQGSTDTQYF
TRBJ2-3	TRBV5-1	.	.	TGCGCCAGCAGGATAACGGGAGATACGCAGTATTTT	CASRITGDTQYF
TRBJ2-1	TRBV9	once	TRBD1	TGTGCCAGCGGTGCGGCAGGGGGCTACAATGAGCAGTTCTTC	CASGAAGGYNEQFF
TRBJ2-7	TRBV15	.	.	TGTGCCACCAGCATTAGTGTGCTAAGCTCCTACGAGCAGTACTTC	CATSISVLSSYEQYF
TRBJ1-2	TRBV3-1/TRBV3-2	.	.	TGTGCCAGCAGCCAAATTGTAGGTGGCTACACCTTC	CASSQIVGGYTF
TRBJ2-3	TRBV7-9	few	TRBD2	TGTGCCAGCAGCTTAGTCTGGGGACTAGCGGGAGGATCAGATACGCAGTATTTT	CASSLVWGLAGGSDTQYF